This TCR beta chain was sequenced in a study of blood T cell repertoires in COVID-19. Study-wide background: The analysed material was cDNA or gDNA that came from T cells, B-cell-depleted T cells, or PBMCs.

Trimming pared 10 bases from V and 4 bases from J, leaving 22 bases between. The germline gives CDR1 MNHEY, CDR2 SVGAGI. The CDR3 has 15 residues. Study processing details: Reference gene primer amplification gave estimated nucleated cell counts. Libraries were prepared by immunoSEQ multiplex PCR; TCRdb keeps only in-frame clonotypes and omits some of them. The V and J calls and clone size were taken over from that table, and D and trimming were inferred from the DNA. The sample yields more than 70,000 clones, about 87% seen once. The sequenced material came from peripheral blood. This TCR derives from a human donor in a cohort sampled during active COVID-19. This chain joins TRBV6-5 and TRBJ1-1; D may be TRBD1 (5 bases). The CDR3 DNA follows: TGTGCCACCCGCAACCCGTGGGGGGAGGGCACTGAAGCTTTCTTT. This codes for CATRNPWGEGTEAFF.